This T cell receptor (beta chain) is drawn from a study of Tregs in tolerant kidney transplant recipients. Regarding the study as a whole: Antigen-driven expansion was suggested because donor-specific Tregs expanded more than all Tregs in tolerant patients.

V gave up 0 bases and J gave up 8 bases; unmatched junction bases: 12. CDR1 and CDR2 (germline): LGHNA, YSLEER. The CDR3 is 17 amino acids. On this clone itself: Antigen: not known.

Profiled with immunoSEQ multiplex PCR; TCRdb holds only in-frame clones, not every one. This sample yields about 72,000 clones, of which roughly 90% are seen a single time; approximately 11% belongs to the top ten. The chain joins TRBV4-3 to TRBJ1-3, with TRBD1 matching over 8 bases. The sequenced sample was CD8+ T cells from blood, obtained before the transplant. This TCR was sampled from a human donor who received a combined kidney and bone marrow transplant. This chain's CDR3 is CASSQDTRDRTLDTIYF. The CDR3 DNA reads TGCGCCAGCAGCCAAGATACCCGGGACAGGACATTAGACACCATATATTTT.